The rows below give T cell receptor beta chains drawn from one sample of a study of cytomegalovirus exposure and HLA in healthy donors. Using immunoSEQ multiplex PCR, the repertoire was profiled, and TCRdb retains in-frame clones only, with some absent. The data show about 96,000 clones, approximately 75% seen once. Sequencing input: PBMCs. Receptors were obtained from a female donor in good health and CMV-seropositive. Each CDR3 is given with its conserved first and last residue. The D gene is left open where the match is weak. Not all rows give a size; the values are once, few, many and, for expanded clones, a class.

>.|.|TRBV4-3|TRBJ1-4
TGCGCCAGCAGCCAAAATACAGGACAGCGGGGCGAAAAACTGTTTTTT
CASSQNTGQRGEKLFF
>.|.|TRBV19|TRBJ2-7
TGTGCCAGTAGTATGGGCACCTACGAGCAGTACTTC
CASSMGTYEQYF
>.|TRBD1|TRBV6-6|TRBJ1-5
TGTGCCAGCAGTTACTCGGGGGACAGGGTTCAGCCCCAGCATTTT
CASSYSGDRVQPQHF
>.|TRBD1|TRBV10-3|TRBJ1-3
TGTGCCATCAGGTACAGGGGGACCATATATTTT
CAIRYRGTIYF
>.|TRBD1|TRBV28|TRBJ2-7
TGTGCCAGCAGAGGACAGGGTCCCTCCTACGAGCAGTACTTC
CASRGQGPSYEQYF
>once|.|TRBV6-5|TRBJ1-1
TGTGCCAGCAGACTTTCTATGAACACTGAAGCTTTCTTT
CASRLSMNTEAFF
>.|TRBD1|TRBV30|TRBJ1-4
TGTGCCTGGAAGGGACAGGGGGCCCTACAACTGTTTTTT
CAWKGQGALQLFF
>.|.|TRBV5-4|TRBJ2-7
TGTGCCAGCAGCTCCGGCAGAGGGTGGAGCTCCTACGAGCAGTACTTC
CASSSGRGWSSYEQYF
>.|TRBD1|TRBV6-1|TRBJ1-2
TGTGCCAGCAGTGAGGGACAGGGGCACTATGGCTACACCTTC
CASSEGQGHYGYTF
>once|.|TRBV19|TRBJ1-1
TGTGCCAGTAGTATTACAGGTAGGGGCCCTGAAGCTTTCTTT
CASSITGRGPEAFF
>few|TRBD2|TRBV28|TRBJ2-3
TGTGCCAGCAGACCCCCGGGACTAGCGGGGAGCACAGATACGCAGTATTTT
CASRPPGLAGSTDTQYF
>.|.|TRBV30|TRBJ2-7
TGTGCCTGGAGTGGGAGGGGTAACGAGCAGTACTTC
CAWSGRGNEQYF
>.|TRBD1|TRBV10-3|TRBJ2-3
TGTGCCATCAGTTCGGACAGGATCATTATGGATACGCAGTATTTT
CAISSDRIIMDTQYF
>.|.|TRBV19|TRBJ2-2
TGTGCCAGTAGTTCCTCCGGGGAGCTGTTTTTT
CASSSSGELFF
>.|.|TRBV5-1|TRBJ2-2
TGCGCCAGCAGCTTCCCCCCTACGGCCGGGGAGCTGTTTTTT
CASSFPPTAGELFF
>.|TRBD2|TRBV2|TRBJ2-7
TGTGCCAGCAGAGATCTTACTAGCGCCTACTCCTACGAGCAGTACTTC
CASRDLTSAYSYEQYF
>.|.|TRBV6-6|TRBJ1-1
TGTGCCAGCAGTTACCCTGGCAGGGAGAACACTGAAGCTTTCTTT
CASSYPGRENTEAFF
>.|.|TRBV5-1|TRBJ1-4
TGCGCCAGCAGCGAAAATAGTGAAAAACTGTTTTTT
CASSENSEKLFF
>.|.|TRBV6-1|TRBJ1-2
TGTGCCAGCAGTGAAGGACAGGTCGGGGGCTACACCTTC
CASSEGQVGGYTF
>.|TRBD1|TRBV5-1|TRBJ1-1
TGCGCCAGCAGCTACAGGGGAATGAACACTGAAGCTTTCTTT
CASSYRGMNTEAFF
>.|.|TRBV9|TRBJ2-1
TGTGCCAGCAGCCCAGAGGGGGACAACGAGCAGTTCTTC
CASSPEGDNEQFF
>.|.|TRBV4-1|TRBJ1-1
TGCGCCAGCAGCCAAGTGGTACAGACCCTAAAGGACACTGAAGCTTTCTTT
CASSQVVQTLKDTEAFF
>.|.|TRBV4-2|TRBJ2-3
TGTGCCAGCAGCTCAACTAGCACAGATACGCAGTATTTT
CASSSTSTDTQYF
>.|.|TRBV5-6|TRBJ2-7
TGTGCCAGCAGCCCGACAGGCTATGAGCAGTACTTC
CASSPTGYEQYF
>.|.|TRBV5-1|TRBJ1-1
TGCGCCAGCCGTCGGGGGGATGAAGCTTTCTTT
CASRRGDEAFF
>few|.|TRBV18|TRBJ2-1
TGTGCCAGCTCACTAAACAATGAGCAGTTCTTC
CASSLNNEQFF
>.|.|TRBV30|TRBJ2-2
TGTGCCTGGAGTTCCGGGGTCACCGGGGAGCTGTTTTTT
CAWSSGVTGELFF
>once|TRBD2|TRBV9|TRBJ2-7
TGTGCCAGCGGGGCGGGAGGGAACTACGAGCAGTACTTC
CASGAGGNYEQYF
>.|TRBD2|TRBV7-3|TRBJ2-5
TGTGCCAGCAGCACAGGGACTAGTAAAGAGACCCAGTACTTC
CASSTGTSKETQYF
>.|.|TRBV5-1|TRBJ1-1
TGCGCCAGCAGCTTGGCGGGGACTGGGACTGAAGCTTTCTTT
CASSLAGTGTEAFF
>.|.|TRBV13|TRBJ2-7
TGTGCCAGCAGCTCCACAGGGACGGTCTACGAGCAGTACTTC
CASSSTGTVYEQYF
>.|.|TRBV9|TRBJ1-5
TGTGCCAGCAGCGCTACCCCAGGGATACAGCCCCAGCATTTT
CASSATPGIQPQHF
>.|.|TRBV6-5|TRBJ2-1
TGTGCCAGCAGTTACGAGCGGGAGCAGTTCTTC
CASSYEREQFF
>.|TRBD2|TRBV5-4|TRBJ2-2
TGTGCCAGCAGCTCCGGGGGTAGCGGGGCCACCGGGGAGCTGTTTTTT
CASSSGGSGATGELFF
>few|TRBD1|TRBV18|TRBJ1-1
TGTGCCAGCTCACCGGACAGGGGCACTGAAGCTTTCTTT
CASSPDRGTEAFF
>.|TRBD1|TRBV4-3|TRBJ2-5
TGCGCCAGCAGCGAATCACCCGGGACAGGGGCAGAGACCCAGTACTTC
CASSESPGTGAETQYF
>few|.|TRBV4-1|TRBJ1-6
TGCGCCAGCAGCCAAGGTCAGGTAACAAATTCACCCCTCCACTTT
CASSQGQVTNSPLHF
>few|.|TRBV2|TRBJ1-1
TGTGCCAGCACGAGGCGGCTTGAAGCTTTCTTT
CASTRRLEAFF
>once|TRBD2|TRBV5-6|TRBJ2-1
TGTGCCAGCAGCTTCGGGACTAGCCACAATGAGCAGTTCTTC
CASSFGTSHNEQFF
>.|TRBD1|TRBV11-1|TRBJ2-2
TGTGCCAGCAGCTCCCAGGGGGCTTTTATCACCGGGGAGCTGTTTTTT
CASSSQGAFITGELFF
>.|.|TRBV7-8|TRBJ1-5
TGTGCCAGCAGCTCAGGGGCGGTTCAGCCCCAGCATTTT
CASSSGAVQPQHF
>.|.|TRBV11-2|TRBJ1-6
TGTGCCAGCAGCTTAGTCCAGGCGAGCAATTCACCCCTCCACTTT
CASSLVQASNSPLHF
>few|.|TRBV11-2|TRBJ1-2
TGTGCCAGCAGCTCCGACAGGCTATACTATGGCTACACCTTC
CASSSDRLYYGYTF
>.|.|TRBV7-2|TRBJ2-3
TGTGCCAGCAGCCCAGAGGCGACGCAGTATTTT
CASSPEATQYF
>once|TRBD1|TRBV4-2|TRBJ2-2
TGTGCCAGCAGCCAAGGTTTTGGGACAGAGAACACCGGGGAGCTGTTTTTT
CASSQGFGTENTGELFF
>.|TRBD1|TRBV7-2|TRBJ1-2
TGTGCCAGCAGCTTAACCTCAACGACAGGGTATGGCTACACCTTC
CASSLTSTTGYGYTF
>few|TRBD2|TRBV4-2|TRBJ2-7
TGTGCCAGCAGCCGCAGTACTAGCGGGGGGCCGTACGAGCAGTACTTC
CASSRSTSGGPYEQYF
>.|.|TRBV2|TRBJ1-5
TGTGCCAGCAGGAAAACAGGGTCATATCAGCCCCAGCATTTT
CASRKTGSYQPQHF
>.|.|TRBV30|TRBJ2-1
TGTGCCTGGGCAGGAAACAATGAGCAGTTCTTC
CAWAGNNEQFF
>once|TRBD1|TRBV2|TRBJ2-1
TGTGCCAGCAGGAGGGGTGGACAGGGGGTAGATGAGCAGTTCTTC
CASRRGGQGVDEQFF
>.|TRBD2|TRBV19|TRBJ2-7
TGTGCCAGTAGTACGGTAGCGGGAGCCTACGAGCAGTACTTC
CASSTVAGAYEQYF
>.|.|TRBV30|TRBJ1-1
TGTGCCTGGAGGACAGGGAACACTGAAGCTTTCTTT
CAWRTGNTEAFF
>.|.|TRBV5-6|TRBJ1-1
TGTGCCAGCAGACTAAGGGGAAATGAAGCTTTCTTT
CASRLRGNEAFF
>.|.|TRBV7-9|TRBJ2-2
TGTGCCAGCGAGGTGGTGTCCGGGGAGCTGTTTTTT
CASEVVSGELFF